This record looks at one T cell receptor beta chain sequence and its context. The target antigen is unknown. The sample originates from a study of sequential checkpoint blockade in melanoma. Study-wide background: Patients were randomized 1:1 to nivolumab-then-ipilimumab or ipilimumab-then-nivolumab first-line. Twenty-two patients had matched tumor biopsies before treatment and at week 13 after nivolumab or ipilimumab alone.

Regarding the study as a whole: Patients with week-13 increases in T-cell fraction and clonality benefited about 30 times more often.

The CDR3 extends over 15 amino acids. The V end was cut by 2 bases, the J end by 4 bases, with 17 bases between. The germline CDR1 and CDR2 sequences are GTSNPN and SVGIG (reference sequence). Libraries were prepared by immunoSEQ multiplex PCR; TCRdb keeps only in-frame clonotypes and omits some of them. This sample carries some 18,000 clones, less than 30% of them seen once, and the ten largest clones take 7.2%. As to treatment: randomized to nivolumab then ipilimumab (arm A) or the reverse (arm B). No patient had prior DNA-damaging chemotherapy. The clonotype comes from a human donor with melanoma. The source material was tumor tissue (inferred from file names), sampled from a patient given nivolumab and ipilimumab in sequence. The V and J genes are TRBV30 and TRBJ1-1, with D perhaps matching TRBD1 (6 bases). The CDR3 DNA follows: TGTGCCTGGAGTCCCCTTGTTGGGGGCCGCACTGAAGCTTTCTTT. Translating gives CAWSPLVGGRTEAFF.